This T cell receptor beta chain was sequenced for a study of T cells in Graves' hyperthyroidism and ophthalmopathy. The germline gives CDR1 SGHKS, CDR2 YYEKEE (reference sequence). Trimming pared 1 base from V and 5 bases from J, leaving 11 bases between. The length of the CDR3 is 14 residues. Template material for amplifying TCR beta CDR3 regions consisted of RNA transcripts. HTBI primers drove first-round RT-PCR of the TCR CDR3. TCRdb independently ran MiXCR on the multiplex PCR reads; one entry per CDR3 protein. The sample shows around 600,000 distinct CDR3 sequences, over 12% of them seen only once. Exclusion of patients followed from uncontrolled infection, other autoimmune disease, pregnancy or lactation.

V gene TRBV5-5 combines with J gene TRBJ2-3; a possible D gene is TRBD2 (5 bases). Sample: blood. The receptor comes from a woman aged 18-30 years with Graves' ophthalmopathy. For the CDR3, the DNA is TGTGCCAGCAGCTTGATCCCCAGCGGAGATACGCAGTATTTT. Translating it yields CASSLIPSGDTQYF. Variable domain in full (rest from reference TRBV5-5 and TRBJ2-3): DAGVTQSPTHLIKTRGQQVTLRCSPISGHKSVSWYQQVLGQGPQFIFQYYEKEERGRGNFPDRFSARQFPNYSSELNVNALLLGDSALYLCASSLIPSGDTQYFGPGTRLTVL.